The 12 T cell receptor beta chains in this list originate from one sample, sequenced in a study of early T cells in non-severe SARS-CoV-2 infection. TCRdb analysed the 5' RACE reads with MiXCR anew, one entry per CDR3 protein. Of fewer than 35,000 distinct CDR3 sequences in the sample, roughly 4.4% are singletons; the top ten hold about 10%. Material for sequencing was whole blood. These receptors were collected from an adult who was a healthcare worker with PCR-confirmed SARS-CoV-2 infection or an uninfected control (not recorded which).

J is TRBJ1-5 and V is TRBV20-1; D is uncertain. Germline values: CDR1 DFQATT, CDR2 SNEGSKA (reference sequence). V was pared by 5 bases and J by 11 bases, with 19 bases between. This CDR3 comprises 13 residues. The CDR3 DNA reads TGCAGTGCTGCCCGGACTACTTCCGAGGCCCAGCATTTT. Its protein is CSAARTTSEAQHF.

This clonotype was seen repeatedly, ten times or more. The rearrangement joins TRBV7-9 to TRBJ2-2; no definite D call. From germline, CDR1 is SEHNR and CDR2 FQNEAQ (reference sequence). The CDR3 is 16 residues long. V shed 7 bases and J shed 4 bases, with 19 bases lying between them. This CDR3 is CASTPYETLGTGELFF. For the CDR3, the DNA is TGTGCCAGCACCCCGTATGAGACCTTAGGCACCGGGGAGCTGTTTTTT.

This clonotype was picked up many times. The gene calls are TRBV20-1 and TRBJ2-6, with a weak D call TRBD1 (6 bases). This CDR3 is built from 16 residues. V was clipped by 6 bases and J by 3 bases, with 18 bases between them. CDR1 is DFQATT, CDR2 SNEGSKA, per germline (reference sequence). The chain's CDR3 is CSALDSPKGGANVLTF. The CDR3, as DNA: TGCAGTGCCCTGGACAGCCCAAAGGGTGGGGCCAACGTCCTGACTTTC.

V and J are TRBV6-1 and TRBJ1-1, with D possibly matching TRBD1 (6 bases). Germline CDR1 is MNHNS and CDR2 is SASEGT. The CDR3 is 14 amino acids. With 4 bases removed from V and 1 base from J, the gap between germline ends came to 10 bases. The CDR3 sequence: CASSGTAPNTEAFF. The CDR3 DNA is TGTGCCAGCAGTGGGACAGCCCCGAACACTGAAGCTTTCTTT.

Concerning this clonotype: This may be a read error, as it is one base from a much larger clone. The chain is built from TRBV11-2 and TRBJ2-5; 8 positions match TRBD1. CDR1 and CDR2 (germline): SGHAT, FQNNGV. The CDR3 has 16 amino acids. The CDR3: CASNLSTGGSQETQYF. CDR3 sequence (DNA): TGTGCCAGCAACTTATCAACAGGGGGTAGTCAAGAGACCCAGTACTTC. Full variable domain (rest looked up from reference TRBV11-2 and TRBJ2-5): EAGVAQSPRYKIIEKRQSVAFWCNPISGHATLYWYQQILGQGPKLLIQFQNNGVVDDSQLPKDRFSAERLKGVDSTLKIQPAKLEDSAVYLCASNLSTGGSQETQYFGPGTRLLVL.

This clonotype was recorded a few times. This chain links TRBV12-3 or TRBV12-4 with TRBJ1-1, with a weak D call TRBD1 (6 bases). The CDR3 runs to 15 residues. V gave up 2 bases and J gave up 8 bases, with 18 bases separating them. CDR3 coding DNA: TGTGCCAGCAGTTTATGGGTGATGGGGGCAGGAGAAGCTTTCTTT. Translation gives CASSLWVMGAGEAFF.

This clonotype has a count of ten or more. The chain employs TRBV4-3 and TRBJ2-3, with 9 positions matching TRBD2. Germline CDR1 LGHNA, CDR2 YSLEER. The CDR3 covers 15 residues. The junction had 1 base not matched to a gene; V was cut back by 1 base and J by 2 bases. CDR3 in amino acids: CASSQGTSDTDTQYF. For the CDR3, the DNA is TGCGCCAGCAGCCAAGGGACTAGCGACACAGATACGCAGTATTTT.

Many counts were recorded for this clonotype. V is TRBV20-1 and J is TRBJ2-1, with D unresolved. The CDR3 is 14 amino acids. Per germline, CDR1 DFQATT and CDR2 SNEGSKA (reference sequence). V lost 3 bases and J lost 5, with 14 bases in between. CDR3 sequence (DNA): TGCAGTGCTAGCGCGCCCGGGCACAACAATGAGCAGTTCTTC. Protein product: CSASAPGHNNEQFF.

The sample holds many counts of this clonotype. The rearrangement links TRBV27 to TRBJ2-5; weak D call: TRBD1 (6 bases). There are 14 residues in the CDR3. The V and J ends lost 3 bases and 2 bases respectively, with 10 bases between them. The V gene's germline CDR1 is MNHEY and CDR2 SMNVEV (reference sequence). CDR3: CASSFFGQQETQYF. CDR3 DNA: TGTGCCAGCAGTTTCTTCGGACAGCAAGAGACCCAGTACTTC.

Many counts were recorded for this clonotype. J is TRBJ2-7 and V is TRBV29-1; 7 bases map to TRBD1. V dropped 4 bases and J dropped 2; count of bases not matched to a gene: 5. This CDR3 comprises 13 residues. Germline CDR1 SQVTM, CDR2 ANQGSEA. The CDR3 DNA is TGCAGCGTTGGGGACAGCGAGACCTACGAGCAGTACTTC. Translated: CSVGDSETYEQYF.

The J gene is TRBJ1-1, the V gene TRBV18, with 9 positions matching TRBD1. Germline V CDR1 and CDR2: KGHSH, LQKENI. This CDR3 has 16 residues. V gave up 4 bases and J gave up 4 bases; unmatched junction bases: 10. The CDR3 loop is CASSLDLRDRATEAFF. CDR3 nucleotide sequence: TGTGCCAGCTCACTGGACCTCCGGGACAGGGCCACTGAAGCTTTCTTT.

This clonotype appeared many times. The CDR3 protein is CASSSVVGSEAFF. For the CDR3, the DNA is TGTGCCAGCAGCTCCGTAGTTGGATCTGAAGCTTTCTTT. The chain joins TRBV7-2 to TRBJ1-1; D is ambiguous. Per germline, CDR1 SGHTA and CDR2 FQGNSA. V was trimmed by 4 bases and J by 6 bases, leaving 12 bases between them. This CDR3 region has 13 residues.